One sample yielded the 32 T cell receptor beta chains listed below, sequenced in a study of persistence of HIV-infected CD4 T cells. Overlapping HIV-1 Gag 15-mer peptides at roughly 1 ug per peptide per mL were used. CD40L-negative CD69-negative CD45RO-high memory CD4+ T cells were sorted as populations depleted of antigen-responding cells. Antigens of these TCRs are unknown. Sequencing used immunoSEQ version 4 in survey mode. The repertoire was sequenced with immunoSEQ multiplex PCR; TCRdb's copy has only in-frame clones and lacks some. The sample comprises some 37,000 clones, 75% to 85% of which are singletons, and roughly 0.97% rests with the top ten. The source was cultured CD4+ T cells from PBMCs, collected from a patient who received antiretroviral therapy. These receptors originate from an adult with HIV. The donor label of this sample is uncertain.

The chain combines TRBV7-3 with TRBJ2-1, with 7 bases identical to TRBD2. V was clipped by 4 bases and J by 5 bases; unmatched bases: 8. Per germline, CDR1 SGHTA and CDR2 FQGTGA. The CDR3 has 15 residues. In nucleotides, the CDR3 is TGTGCCAGCAGCTCCGACCGGGGGGTCGACAATGAGCAGTTCTTC. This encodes CASSSDRGVDNEQFF.

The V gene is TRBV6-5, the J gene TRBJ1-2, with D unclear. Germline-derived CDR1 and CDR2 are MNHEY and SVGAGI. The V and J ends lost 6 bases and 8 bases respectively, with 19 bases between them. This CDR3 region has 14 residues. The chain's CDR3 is CASRDSGRVYGYTF. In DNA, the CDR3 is TGTGCCAGCAGAGACTCTGGAAGGGTGTACGGCTACACCTTC.

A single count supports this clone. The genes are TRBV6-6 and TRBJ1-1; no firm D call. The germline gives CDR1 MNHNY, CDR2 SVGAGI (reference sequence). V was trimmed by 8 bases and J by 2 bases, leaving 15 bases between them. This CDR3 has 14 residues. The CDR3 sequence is CASLSVASNTEAFF. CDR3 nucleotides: TGTGCCAGCCTTTCAGTCGCGAGTAACACTGAAGCTTTCTTT.

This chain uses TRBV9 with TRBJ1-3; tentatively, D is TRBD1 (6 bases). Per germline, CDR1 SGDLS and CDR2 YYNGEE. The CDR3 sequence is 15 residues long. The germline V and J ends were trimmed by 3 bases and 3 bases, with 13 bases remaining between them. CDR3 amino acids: CASSAKTGSGNTIYF. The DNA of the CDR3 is TGTGCCAGCAGCGCCAAAACAGGGAGTGGAAACACCATATATTTT.

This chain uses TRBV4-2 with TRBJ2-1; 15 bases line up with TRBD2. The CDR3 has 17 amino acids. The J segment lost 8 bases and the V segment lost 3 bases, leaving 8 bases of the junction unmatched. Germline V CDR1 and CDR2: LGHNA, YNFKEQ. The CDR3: CASSQGLAGGRVYEQFF. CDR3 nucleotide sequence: TGTGCCAGCAGCCAGGGACTAGCGGGGGGCCGGGTTTATGAGCAGTTCTTC.

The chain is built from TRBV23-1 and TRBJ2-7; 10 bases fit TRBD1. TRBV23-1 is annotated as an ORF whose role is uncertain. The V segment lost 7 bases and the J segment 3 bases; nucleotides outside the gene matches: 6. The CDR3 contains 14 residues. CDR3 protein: CASKGQGDFYEQYF. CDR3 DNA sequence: TGCGCCAGCAAAGGACAGGGGGATTTCTACGAGCAGTACTTC.

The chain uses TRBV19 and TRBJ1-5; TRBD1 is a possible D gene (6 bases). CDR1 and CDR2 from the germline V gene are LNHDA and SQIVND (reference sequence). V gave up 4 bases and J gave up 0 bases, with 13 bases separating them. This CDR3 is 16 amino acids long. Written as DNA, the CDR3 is TGTGCCAGTAGTAGCGAAGGACAGTATAGCAATCAGCCCCAGCATTTT. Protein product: CASSSEGQYSNQPQHF.

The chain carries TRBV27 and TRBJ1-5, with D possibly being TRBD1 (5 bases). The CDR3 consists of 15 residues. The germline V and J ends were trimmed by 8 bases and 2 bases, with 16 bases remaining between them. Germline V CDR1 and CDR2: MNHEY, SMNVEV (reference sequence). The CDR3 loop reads CASSTRGLGNQPQHF. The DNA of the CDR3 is TGTGCCAGCTCAACGAGGGGACTAGGCAATCAGCCCCAGCATTTT.

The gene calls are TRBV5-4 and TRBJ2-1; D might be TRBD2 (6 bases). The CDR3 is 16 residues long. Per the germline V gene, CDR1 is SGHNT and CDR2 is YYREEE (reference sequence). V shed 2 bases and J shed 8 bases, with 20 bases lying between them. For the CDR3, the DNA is TGTGCCAGCAGCTTTCGACGGGACTTAGGGACGTATGAGCAGTTCTTC. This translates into CASSFRRDLGTYEQFF.

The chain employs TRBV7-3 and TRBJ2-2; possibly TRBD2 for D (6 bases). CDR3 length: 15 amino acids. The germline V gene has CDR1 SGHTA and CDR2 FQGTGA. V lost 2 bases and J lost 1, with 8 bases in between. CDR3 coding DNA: TGTGCCAGCAGCTTAGCGGGGAGGAACACCGGGGAGCTGTTTTTT. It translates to CASSLAGRNTGELFF.

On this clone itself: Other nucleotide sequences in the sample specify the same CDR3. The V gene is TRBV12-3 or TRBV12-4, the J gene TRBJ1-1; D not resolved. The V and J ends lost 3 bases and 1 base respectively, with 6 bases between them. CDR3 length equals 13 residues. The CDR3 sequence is CASSLGRNTEAFF. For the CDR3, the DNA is TGTGCCAGCAGTTTGGGCAGGAACACTGAAGCTTTCTTT.

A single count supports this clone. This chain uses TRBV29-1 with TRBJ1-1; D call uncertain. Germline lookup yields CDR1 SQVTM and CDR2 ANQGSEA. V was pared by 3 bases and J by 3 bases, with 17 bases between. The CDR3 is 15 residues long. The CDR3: CSVERSGSGDTEAFF. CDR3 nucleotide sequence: TGCAGCGTTGAGCGGAGTGGCTCTGGAGACACTGAAGCTTTCTTT.

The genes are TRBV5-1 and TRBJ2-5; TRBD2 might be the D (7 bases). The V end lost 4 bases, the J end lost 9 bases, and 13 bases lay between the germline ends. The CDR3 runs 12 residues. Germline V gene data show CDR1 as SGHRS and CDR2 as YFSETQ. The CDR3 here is CASSLGGPPQYF. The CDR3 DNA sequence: TGCGCCAGCAGCCTGGGGGGGCCACCCCAGTACTTC.

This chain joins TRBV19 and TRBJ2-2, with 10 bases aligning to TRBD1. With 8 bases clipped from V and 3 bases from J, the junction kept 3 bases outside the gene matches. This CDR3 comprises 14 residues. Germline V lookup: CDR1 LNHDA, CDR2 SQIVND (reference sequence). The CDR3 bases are TGTGCCAGTGGGACAGGGGCATACACCGGGGAGCTGTTTTTT. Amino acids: CASGTGAYTGELFF.

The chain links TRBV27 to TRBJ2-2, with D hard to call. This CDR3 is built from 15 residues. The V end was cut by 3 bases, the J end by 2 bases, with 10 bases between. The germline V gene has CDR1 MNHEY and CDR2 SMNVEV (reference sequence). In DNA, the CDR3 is TGTGCCAGCAGTTTCGGTCTCCGTAACACCGGGGAGCTGTTTTTT. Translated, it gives CASSFGLRNTGELFF.

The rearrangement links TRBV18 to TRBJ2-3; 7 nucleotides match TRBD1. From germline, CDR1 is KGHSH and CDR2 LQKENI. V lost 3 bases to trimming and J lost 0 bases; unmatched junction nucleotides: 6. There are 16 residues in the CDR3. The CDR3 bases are TGTGCCAGCTCACCTATACAGGGGAGAAGCACAGATACGCAGTATTTT. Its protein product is CASSPIQGRSTDTQYF.

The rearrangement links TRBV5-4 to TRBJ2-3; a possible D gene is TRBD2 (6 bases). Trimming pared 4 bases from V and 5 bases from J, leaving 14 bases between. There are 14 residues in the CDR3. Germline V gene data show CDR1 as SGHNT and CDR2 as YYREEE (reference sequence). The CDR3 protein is CASSRDSTLDTQYF. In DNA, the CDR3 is TGTGCCAGCAGCCGGGACTCCACTTTAGATACGCAGTATTTT.

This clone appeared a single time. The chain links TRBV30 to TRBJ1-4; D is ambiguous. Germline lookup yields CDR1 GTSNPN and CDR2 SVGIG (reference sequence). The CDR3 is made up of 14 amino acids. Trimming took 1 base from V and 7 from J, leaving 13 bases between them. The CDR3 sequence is CAWSEAGLGEKLFF. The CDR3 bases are TGTGCCTGGAGTGAGGCAGGCCTAGGTGAAAAACTGTTTTTT. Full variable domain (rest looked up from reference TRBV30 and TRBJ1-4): SQTIHQWPATLVQPVGSPLSLECTVEGTSNPNLYWYRQAAGRGLQLLFYSVGIGQISSEVPQNLSASRPQDRQFILSSKKLLLSDSGFYLCAWSEAGLGEKLFFGSGTQLSVL.

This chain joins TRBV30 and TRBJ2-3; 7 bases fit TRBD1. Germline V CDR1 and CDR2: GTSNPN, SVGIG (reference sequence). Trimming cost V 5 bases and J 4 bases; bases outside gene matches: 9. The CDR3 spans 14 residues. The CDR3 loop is CAWGRAGGADTQYF. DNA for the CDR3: TGTGCCTGGGGACGCGCAGGGGGTGCAGATACGCAGTATTTT.

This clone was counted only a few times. CDR3 DNA: TGCAGCGTTGGGGAGGTTGATCAGCCCCAGCATTTT. It encodes CSVGEVDQPQHF. This sequence joins TRBV29-1 and TRBJ1-5; the D is unclear. Germline CDR1 SQVTM, CDR2 ANQGSEA. The CDR3 has 12 residues. The V end was cut by 4 bases, the J end by 5 bases, with 9 bases between.

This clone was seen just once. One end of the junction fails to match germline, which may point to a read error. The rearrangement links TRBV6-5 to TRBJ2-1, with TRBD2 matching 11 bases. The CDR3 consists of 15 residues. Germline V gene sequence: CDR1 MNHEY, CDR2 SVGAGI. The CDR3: CASSDSGTSGNEQFF. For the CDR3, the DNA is TGTGCCAGCAGTGACTCCGGGACTAGCGGCAATGAGCAGTTCTTC.

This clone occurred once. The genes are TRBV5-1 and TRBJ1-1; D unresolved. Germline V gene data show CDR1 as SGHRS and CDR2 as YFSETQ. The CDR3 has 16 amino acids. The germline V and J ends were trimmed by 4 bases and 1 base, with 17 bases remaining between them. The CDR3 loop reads CASSPSPGSPNTEAFF. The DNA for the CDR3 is TGCGCCAGCAGCCCATCCCCGGGGAGCCCGAACACTGAAGCTTTCTTT.

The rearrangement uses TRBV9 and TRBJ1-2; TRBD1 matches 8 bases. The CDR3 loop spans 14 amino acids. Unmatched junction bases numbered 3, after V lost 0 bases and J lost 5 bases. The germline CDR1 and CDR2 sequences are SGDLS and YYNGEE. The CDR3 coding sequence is TGTGCCAGCAGCGTAGGACAGGGGCATTATGGCTACACCTTC. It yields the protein CASSVGQGHYGYTF.

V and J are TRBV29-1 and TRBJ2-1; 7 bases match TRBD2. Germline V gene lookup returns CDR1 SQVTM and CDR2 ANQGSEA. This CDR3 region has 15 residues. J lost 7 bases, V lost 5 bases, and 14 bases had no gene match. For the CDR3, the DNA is TGCAGCGTTCCCGTTTCGGGGGAGGGGTGGAATGAGCAGTTCTTC. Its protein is CSVPVSGEGWNEQFF.

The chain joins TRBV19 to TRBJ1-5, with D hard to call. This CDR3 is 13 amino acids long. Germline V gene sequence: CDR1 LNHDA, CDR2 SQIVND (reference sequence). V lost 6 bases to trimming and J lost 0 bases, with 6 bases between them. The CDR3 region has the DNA TGTGCCAGTAGAGACAATAGCAATCAGCCCCAGCATTTT. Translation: CASRDNSNQPQHF.

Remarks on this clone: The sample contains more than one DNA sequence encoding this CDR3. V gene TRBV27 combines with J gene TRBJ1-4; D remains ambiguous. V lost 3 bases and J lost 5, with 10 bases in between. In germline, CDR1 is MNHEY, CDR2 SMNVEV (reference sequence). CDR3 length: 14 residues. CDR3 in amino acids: CASSFGSTNEKLFF. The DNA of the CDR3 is TGTGCCAGCAGTTTTGGCAGTACAAATGAAAAACTGTTTTTT.

As DNA, the CDR3 is TGTGCCAGCAGCTTTTCCACAGCTAATGAAAAACTGTTTTTT. Translation: CASSFSTANEKLFF. The chain recombines TRBV5-5 with TRBJ1-4; the D is unclear. Per the germline V gene, CDR1 is SGHKS and CDR2 is YYEKEE (reference sequence). There are 14 residues in the CDR3. Between the trimmed V and J ends, which lost 2 bases and 3 bases, there was a span of 8 bases.

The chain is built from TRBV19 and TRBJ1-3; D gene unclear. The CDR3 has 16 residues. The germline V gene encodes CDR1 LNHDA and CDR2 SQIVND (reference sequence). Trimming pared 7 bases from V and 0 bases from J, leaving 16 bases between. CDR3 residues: CASKAAKRSSGNTIYF. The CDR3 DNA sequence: TGTGCCAGTAAGGCGGCGAAGCGCAGCTCTGGAAACACCATATATTTT.

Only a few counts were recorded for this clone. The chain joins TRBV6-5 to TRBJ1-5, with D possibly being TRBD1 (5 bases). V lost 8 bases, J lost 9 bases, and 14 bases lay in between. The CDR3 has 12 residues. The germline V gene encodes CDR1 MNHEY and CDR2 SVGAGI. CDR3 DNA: TGTGCCAGCCGCCTTGGGGGGAGGCCCCAGCATTTT. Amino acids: CASRLGGRPQHF.

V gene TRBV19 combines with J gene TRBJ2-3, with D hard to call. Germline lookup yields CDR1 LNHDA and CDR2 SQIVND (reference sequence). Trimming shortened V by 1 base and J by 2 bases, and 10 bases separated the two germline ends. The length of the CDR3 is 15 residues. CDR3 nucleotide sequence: TGTGCCAGTAGTATAGGGAGAAGGGACACAGATACGCAGTATTTT. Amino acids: CASSIGRRDTDTQYF.

The CDR3: CASSSKVTRGDTEAFF. The DNA for the CDR3 is TGTGCCAGCAGCTCCAAAGTCACTCGAGGGGACACTGAAGCTTTCTTT. V and J are TRBV7-7 and TRBJ1-1; TRBD1 is a possible D gene (5 bases). Germline CDR1 is SSHAT and CDR2 is FNYEAQ (reference sequence). The CDR3 consists of 16 residues. V lost 4 bases to trimming and J lost 3 bases, with 18 bases between them.

The CDR3 region has the DNA TGTGCCAGCAGCCCTGGACTGGAGCGGGTTATAGATGAAGCTTTCTTT. It yields the protein CASSPGLERVIDEAFF. This chain connects TRBV5-4 to TRBJ1-1; D not certain. The V end lost 4 bases, the J end lost 7 bases, and 23 bases lay between the germline ends. This CDR3 is 16 amino acids long. Germline V gene lookup returns CDR1 SGHNT and CDR2 YYREEE (reference sequence).